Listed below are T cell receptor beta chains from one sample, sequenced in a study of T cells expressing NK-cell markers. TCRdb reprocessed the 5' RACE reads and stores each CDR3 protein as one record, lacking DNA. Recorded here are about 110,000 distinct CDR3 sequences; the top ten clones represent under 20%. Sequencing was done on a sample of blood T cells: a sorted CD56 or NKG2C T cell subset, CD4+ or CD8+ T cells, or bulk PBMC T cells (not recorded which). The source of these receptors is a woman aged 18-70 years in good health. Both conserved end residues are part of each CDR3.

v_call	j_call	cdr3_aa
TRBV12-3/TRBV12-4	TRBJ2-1	CASSPRTAENNEQFF
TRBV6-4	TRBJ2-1	CASSDGGGRGDEQFF
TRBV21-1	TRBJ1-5	CASTEGNAQPQHF
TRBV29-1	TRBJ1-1	CSVVDRGGTEAFF
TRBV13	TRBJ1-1	CASSPQGEGTEAFF
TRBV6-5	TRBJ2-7	CASSSEGRERCF
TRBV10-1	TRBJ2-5	CASSESRGGATETQYF
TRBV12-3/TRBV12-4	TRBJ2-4	CASRLESPGNIQYF
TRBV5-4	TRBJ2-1	CASGGPNEQFF
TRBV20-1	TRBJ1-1	CSAYPDRVWNTEAFF
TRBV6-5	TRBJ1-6	CASSSAVSSYNSPLHF
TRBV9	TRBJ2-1	CASGGTLRNNEQFF
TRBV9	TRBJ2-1	CASSVVVSGNDEQFF
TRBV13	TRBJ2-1	CASSPNSGTYNEQFF
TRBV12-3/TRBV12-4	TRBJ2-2	CASSYGLAPGELFF
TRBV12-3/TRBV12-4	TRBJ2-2	CASTYTLFAGELFF
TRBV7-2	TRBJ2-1	CASSHGQVYNEQFF